This T cell receptor (beta chain) was documented in a study of cytomegalovirus exposure and HLA in healthy donors. The PCR had 60 Vbeta and 13 Jbeta primers. Data came from immunoSEQ multiplex PCR; TCRdb stores just in-frame clones and leaves some out. The data show 120,000 to 150,000 clones, more than 75% seen once. Turning to this clone: Its target is not known.

Overall study findings and caveats: Being productive about 87% or about 30% of the time was typical of most TCR beta V segments in an earlier analysis. Most TCR sequences were uncommon, yet certain public TCRs appeared in many donors. There were approximately 150 TCR beta chains listed as cytomegalovirus-associated. With later analysis, a missense DCLRE1C variant became linked to TCR beta V- and J-gene trimming.

This CDR3 contains 15 residues. With V trimmed by 0 bases and J by 4 bases, 4 bases remained unmatched. Germline V gene sequence: CDR1 MNHEY, CDR2 SVGAGI. The chain links TRBV6-5 to TRBJ2-5; 8 positions agree with TRBD1. Sequencing used PBMCs. The TCR originated in a male donor in good health and CMV-seronegative. CDR3 in amino acids: CASSYSGQAGETQYF. The DNA of the CDR3 is TGTGCCAGCAGTTACTCGGGACAGGCGGGAGAGACCCAGTACTTC.